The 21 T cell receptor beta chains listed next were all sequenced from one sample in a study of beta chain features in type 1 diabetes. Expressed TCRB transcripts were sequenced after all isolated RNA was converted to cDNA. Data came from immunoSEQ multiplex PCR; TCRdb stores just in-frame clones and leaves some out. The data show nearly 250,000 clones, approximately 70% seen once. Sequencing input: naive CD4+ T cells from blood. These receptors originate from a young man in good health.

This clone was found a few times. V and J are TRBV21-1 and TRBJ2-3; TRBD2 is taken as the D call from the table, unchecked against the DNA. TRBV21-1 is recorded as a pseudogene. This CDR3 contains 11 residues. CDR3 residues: CASSKGLTQYF. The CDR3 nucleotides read TGTGCCAGCAGCAAAGGTTTAACGCAGTATTTT.

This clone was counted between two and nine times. The CDR3 bases are TGCAGTGGGGGCTCCGGGCGTCCAAACAATGAGCAGTTCTTC. Protein sequence: CSGGSGRPNNEQFF. The J gene is TRBJ2-1, the V gene TRBV29-1, with a possible D match to TRBD1 (6 bases). Looked up from germline, CDR1 is SQVTM and CDR2 is ANQGSEA. The CDR3 loop spans 14 amino acids.

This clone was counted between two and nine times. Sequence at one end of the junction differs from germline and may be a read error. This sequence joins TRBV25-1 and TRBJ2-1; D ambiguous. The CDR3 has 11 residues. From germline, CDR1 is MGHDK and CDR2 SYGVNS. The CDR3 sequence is CASREYNEQFF. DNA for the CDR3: TGTGCCAGCAGGGAATACAATGAGCAGTTCTTC.

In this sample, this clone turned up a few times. The CDR3 coding sequence is TGCAGCATCGGCGGACAAGAGACCCAGTACTTC. Protein sequence: CSIGGQETQYF. The rearrangement joins TRBV29-1 to TRBJ2-5; D unresolved. The V and J ends lost 8 bases and 2 bases respectively, with 9 bases between them. Germline V lookup: CDR1 SQVTM, CDR2 ANQGSEA. The length of the CDR3 is 11 residues.

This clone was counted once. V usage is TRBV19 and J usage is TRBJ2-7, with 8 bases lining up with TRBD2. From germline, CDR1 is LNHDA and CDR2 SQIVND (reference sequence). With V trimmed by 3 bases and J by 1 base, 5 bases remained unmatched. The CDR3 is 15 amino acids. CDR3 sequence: CASSIRVAGSYEQYF. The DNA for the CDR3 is TGTGCCAGTAGTATCCGGGTAGCGGGGTCCTACGAGCAGTACTTC.

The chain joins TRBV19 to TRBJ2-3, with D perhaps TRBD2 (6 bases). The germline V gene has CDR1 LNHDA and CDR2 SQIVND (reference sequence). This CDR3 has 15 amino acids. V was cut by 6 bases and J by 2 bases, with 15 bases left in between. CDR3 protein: CASRTLAYDTDTQYF. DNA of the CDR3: TGTGCCAGTAGAACTCTAGCGTATGACACAGATACGCAGTATTTT.

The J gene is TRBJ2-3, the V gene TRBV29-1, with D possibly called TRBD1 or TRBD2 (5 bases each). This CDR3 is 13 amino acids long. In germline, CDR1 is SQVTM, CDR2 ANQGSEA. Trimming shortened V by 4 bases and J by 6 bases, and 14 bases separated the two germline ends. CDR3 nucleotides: TGCAGCGTTGGAGGGACCCCCTTCGATACGCAGTATTTT. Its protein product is CSVGGTPFDTQYF.

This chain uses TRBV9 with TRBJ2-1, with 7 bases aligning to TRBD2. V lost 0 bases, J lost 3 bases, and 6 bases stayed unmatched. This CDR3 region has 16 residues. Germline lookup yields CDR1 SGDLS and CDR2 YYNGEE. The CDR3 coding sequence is TGTGCCAGCAGCGTAGAAGGGCTAGCGGTCTACAATGAGCAGTTCTTC. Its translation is CASSVEGLAVYNEQFF.

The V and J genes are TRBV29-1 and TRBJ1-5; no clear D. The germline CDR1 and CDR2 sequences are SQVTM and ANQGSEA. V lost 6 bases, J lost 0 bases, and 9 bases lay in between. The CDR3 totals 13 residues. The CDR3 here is CSVASDSNQPQHF. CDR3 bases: TGCAGCGTCGCCAGCGATAGCAATCAGCCCCAGCATTTT.

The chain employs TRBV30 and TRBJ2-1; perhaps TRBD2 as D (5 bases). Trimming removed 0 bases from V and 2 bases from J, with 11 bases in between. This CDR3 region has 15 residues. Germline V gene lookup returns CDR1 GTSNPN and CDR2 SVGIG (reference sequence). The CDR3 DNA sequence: TGTGCCTGGAGTGTAACTCCCGGGGCCTACAATGAGCAGTTCTTC. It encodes CAWSVTPGAYNEQFF.

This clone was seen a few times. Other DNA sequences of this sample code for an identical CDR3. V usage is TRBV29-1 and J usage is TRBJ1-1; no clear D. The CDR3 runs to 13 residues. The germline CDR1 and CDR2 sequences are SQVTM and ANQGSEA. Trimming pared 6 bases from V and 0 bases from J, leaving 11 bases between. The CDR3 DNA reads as TGCAGCGTAGGCGGGGTCTTGAACACTGAAGCTTTCTTT. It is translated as CSVGGVLNTEAFF.

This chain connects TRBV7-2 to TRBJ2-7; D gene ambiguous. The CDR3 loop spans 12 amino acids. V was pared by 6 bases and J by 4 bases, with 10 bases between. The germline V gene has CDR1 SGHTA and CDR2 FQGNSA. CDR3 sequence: CASRRDIYEQYF. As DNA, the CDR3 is TGTGCCAGCAGGCGTGACATATACGAGCAGTACTTC.

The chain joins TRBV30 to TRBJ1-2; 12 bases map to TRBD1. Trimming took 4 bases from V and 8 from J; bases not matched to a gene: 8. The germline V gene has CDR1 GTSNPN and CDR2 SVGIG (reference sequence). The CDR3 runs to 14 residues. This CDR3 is CAWTTGQGAFGYTF. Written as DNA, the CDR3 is TGTGCCTGGACCACGGGACAGGGGGCTTTCGGCTACACCTTC. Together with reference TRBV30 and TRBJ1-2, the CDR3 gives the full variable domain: SQTIHQWPATLVQPVGSPLSLECTVEGTSNPNLYWYRQAAGRGLQLLFYSVGIGQISSEVPQNLSASRPQDRQFILSSKKLLLSDSGFYLCAWTTGQGAFGYTFGSGTRLTVV.

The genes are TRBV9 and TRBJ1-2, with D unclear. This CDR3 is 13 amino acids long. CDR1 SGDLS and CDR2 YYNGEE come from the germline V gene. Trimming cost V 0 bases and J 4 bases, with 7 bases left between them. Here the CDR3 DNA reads TGTGCCAGCAGCGTAGTCCCCGCCTATGGCTACACCTTC. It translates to CASSVVPAYGYTF.

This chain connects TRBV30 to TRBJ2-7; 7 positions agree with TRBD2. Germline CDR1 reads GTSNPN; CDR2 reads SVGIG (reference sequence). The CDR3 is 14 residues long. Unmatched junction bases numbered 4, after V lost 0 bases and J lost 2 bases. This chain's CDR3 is CAWSVRAGAYEQYF. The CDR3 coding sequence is TGTGCCTGGAGTGTTAGGGCGGGAGCCTACGAGCAGTACTTC.

The CDR3 bases are TGTGCCAGCGGTGGGGCCGCTGGCTACACCTTC. It is translated as CASGGAAGYTF. This chain uses TRBV6-5 with TRBJ1-2; D may be TRBD1 (5 bases). The V gene's germline CDR1 is MNHEY and CDR2 SVGAGI. This CDR3 contains 11 residues. Deletions cut 8 bases from V and 7 bases from J, with 11 bases between.

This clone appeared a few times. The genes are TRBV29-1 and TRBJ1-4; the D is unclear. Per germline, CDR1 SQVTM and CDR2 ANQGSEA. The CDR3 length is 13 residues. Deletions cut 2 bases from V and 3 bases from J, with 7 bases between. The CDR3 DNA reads TGCAGCGTTGAAATGAGCGCTAATGAAAAACTGTTTTTT. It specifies CSVEMSANEKLFF. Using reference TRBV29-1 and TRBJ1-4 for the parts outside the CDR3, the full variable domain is SAVISQKPSRDICQRGTSLTIQCQVDSQVTMMFWYRQQPGQSLTLIATANQGSEATYESGFVIDKFPISRPNLTFSTLTVSNMSPEDSSIYLCSVEMSANEKLFFGSGTQLSVL.

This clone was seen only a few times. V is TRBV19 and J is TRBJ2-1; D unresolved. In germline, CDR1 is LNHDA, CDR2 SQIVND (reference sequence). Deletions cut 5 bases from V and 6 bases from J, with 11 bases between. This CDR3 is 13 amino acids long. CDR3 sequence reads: CASSGVVGNEQFF. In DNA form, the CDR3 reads TGTGCCAGTAGTGGAGTTGTAGGCAATGAGCAGTTCTTC.

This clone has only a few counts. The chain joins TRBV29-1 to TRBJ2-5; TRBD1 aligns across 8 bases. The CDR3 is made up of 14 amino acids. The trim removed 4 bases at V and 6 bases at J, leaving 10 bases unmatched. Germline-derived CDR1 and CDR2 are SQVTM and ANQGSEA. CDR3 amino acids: CSVGDRGGKKTQYF. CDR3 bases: TGCAGCGTTGGCGACAGGGGAGGCAAAAAGACCCAGTACTTC.

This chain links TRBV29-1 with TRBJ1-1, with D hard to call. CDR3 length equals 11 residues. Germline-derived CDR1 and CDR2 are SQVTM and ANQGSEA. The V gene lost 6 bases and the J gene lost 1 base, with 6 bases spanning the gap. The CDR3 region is CSVRQNTEAFF. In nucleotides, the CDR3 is TGCAGCGTCCGCCAGAACACTGAAGCTTTCTTT. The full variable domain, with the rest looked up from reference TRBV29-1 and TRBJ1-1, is SAVISQKPSRDICQRGTSLTIQCQVDSQVTMMFWYRQQPGQSLTLIATANQGSEATYESGFVIDKFPISRPNLTFSTLTVSNMSPEDSSIYLCSVRQNTEAFFGQGTRLTVV.

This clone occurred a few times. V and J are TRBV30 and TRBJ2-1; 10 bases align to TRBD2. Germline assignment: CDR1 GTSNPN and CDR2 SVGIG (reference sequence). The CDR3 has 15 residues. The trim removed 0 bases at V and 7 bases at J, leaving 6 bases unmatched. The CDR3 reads CAWSVGLAVRNEQFF. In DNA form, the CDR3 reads TGTGCCTGGAGTGTCGGACTAGCGGTCCGGAATGAGCAGTTCTTC.